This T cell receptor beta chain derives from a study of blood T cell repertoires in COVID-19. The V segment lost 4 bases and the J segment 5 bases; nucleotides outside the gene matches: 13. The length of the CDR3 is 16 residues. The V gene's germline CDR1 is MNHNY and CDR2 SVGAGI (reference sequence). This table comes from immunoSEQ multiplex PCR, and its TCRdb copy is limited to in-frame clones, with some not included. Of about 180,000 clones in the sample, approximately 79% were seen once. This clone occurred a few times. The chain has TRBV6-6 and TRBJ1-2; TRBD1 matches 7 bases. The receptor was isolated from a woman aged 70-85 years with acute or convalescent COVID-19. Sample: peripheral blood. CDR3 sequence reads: CASSSPPGQKLYGYTF. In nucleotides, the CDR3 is TGTGCCAGCAGTTCCCCTCCGGGACAGAAATTATATGGCTACACCTTC.